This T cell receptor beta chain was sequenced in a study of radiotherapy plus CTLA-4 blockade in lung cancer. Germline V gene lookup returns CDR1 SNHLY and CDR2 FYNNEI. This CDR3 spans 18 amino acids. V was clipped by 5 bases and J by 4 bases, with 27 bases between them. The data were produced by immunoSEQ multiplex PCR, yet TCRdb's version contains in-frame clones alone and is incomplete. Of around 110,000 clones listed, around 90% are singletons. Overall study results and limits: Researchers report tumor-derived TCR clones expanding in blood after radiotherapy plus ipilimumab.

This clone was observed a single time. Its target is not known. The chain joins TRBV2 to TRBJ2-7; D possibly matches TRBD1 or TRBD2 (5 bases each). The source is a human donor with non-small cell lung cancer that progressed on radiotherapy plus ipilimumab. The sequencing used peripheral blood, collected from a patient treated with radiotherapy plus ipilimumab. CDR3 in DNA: TGTGCCAGCAGTTTTTTTCCCCCGGACTCGACAGCGAGGTACGAGCAGTACTTC. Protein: CASSFFPPDSTARYEQYF.